The 28 T cell receptor beta chains below all came from one sample that was sequenced in a study of siplizumab effects on memory and regulatory T cells. Measured with immunoSEQ multiplex PCR; TCRdb has only the in-frame clones, and not every one. The sample yields 70,000 to 95,000 clones, about 87% seen once. The source material was CD4+ T cells sorted from blood. The source is a human donor in good health.

This chain joins TRBV11-1 and TRBJ2-7; D is possibly TRBD1 or TRBD2 (5 bases each). Between the trimmed V and J ends, which lost 1 base and 4 bases, there was a span of 14 bases. The CDR3 length is 15 residues. The germline V gene has CDR1 SGHAT and CDR2 FQDESV (reference sequence). The CDR3 DNA is TGTGCCAGCAGCTTAGGGGGACGGTTGCAGTACGAGCAGTACTTC. It translates to CASSLGGRLQYEQYF.

The rearrangement joins TRBV11-3 to TRBJ2-1; unclear D gene. Germline values: CDR1 SGHNT, CDR2 YENEEA. With 5 bases removed from V and 1 base from J, the gap between germline ends came to 9 bases. This CDR3 spans 14 amino acids. The CDR3 DNA is TGTGCCAGCAGCCCCCCCCTTTCCTACAATGAGCAGTTCTTC. This translates into CASSPPLSYNEQFF. Complete variable domain (other parts from reference TRBV11-3 and TRBJ2-1): EAGVVQSPRYKIIEKKQPVAFWCNPISGHNTLYWYLQNLGQGPELLIRYENEEAVDDSQLPKDRFSAERLKGVDSTLKIQPAELGDSAVYLCASSPPLSYNEQFFGPGTRLTVL.

V and J are TRBV5-1 and TRBJ2-5, with 7 bases aligning to TRBD1. Germline V gene lookup returns CDR1 SGHRS and CDR2 YFSETQ. The J segment lost 3 bases and the V segment lost 0 bases, leaving 8 bases of the junction unmatched. The CDR3 is made up of 16 amino acids. CDR3 sequence: CASSLGHQQGEETQYF. CDR3 nucleotides: TGCGCCAGCAGCTTGGGCCACCAGCAGGGGGAAGAGACCCAGTACTTC.

V is TRBV9 and J is TRBJ1-5, with no clear D. In germline, CDR1 is SGDLS, CDR2 YYNGEE. V gave up 0 bases and J gave up 15 bases, with 19 bases separating them. The CDR3 runs 14 residues. CDR3 sequence reads: CASSVESLGPSPHF. The CDR3 nucleotides are TGTGCCAGCAGCGTAGAATCCCTAGGGCCCTCTCCGCATTTT. The entire variable domain, with the rest obtained from reference TRBV9 and TRBJ1-5, is as follows: DSGVTQTPKHLITATGQRVTLRCSPRSGDLSVYWYQQSLDQGLQFLIQYYNGEERAKGNILERFSAQQFPDLHSELNLSSLELGDSALYFCASSVESLGPSPHFGDGTRLSIL.

The V call is TRBV5-4, the J call TRBJ1-2, with unresolved D. Germline loops: CDR1 SGHNT, CDR2 YYREEE (reference sequence). The CDR3 has 15 residues. V lost 5 bases to trimming and J lost 7 bases, with 21 bases between them. CDR3 loop: CASRKERGYGGGYTF. The CDR3 coding sequence is TGTGCCAGCAGGAAAGAACGGGGATACGGAGGTGGCTACACCTTC.

This clone has just a few counts. The rearrangement links TRBV29-1 to TRBJ1-3; 9 bases match TRBD1. Germline CDR1 reads SQVTM; CDR2 reads ANQGSEA. The CDR3 spans 13 residues. V trimming: 6 bases; J trimming: 4 bases; junction bases outside the gene matches: 4. CDR3 sequence: CSVQGADGNTIYF. The CDR3 nucleotides are TGCAGCGTACAGGGGGCGGACGGAAACACCATATATTTT.

The chain uses TRBV7-8 and TRBJ2-2, with 9 bases identical to TRBD2. The CDR3 spans 16 residues. Germline V gives CDR1 SGHVS, CDR2 FQNEAQ. J lost 0 bases, V lost 3 bases, and 2 bases had no gene match. The CDR3 nucleotides read TGTGCCAGCAGCTTTCTAGCGGGACCGAACACCGGGGAGCTGTTTTTT. Translating it yields CASSFLAGPNTGELFF.

The chain couples TRBV4-2 to TRBJ1-1; no clear D. The V end was cut by 4 bases, the J end by 1 base, with 10 bases between. CDR3 length: 14 residues. Germline lookup yields CDR1 LGHNA and CDR2 YNFKEQ. DNA of the CDR3: TGTGCCAGCAGCCGAACTAGAGGGAACACTGAAGCTTTCTTT. This codes for CASSRTRGNTEAFF.

The V and J genes are TRBV9 and TRBJ2-7; 7 nucleotides align to TRBD2. This CDR3 is built from 14 residues. V shed 3 bases and J 3 bases; nucleotides not matched to a gene: 6. Germline loops: CDR1 SGDLS, CDR2 YYNGEE. The chain's CDR3 is CASSDTSAGYEQYF. The CDR3 DNA is TGTGCCAGCAGCGATACTAGCGCCGGCTACGAGCAGTACTTC.

The V gene is TRBV19, the J gene TRBJ2-1; TRBD2 is a possible D gene (5 bases). Germline V gives CDR1 LNHDA, CDR2 SQIVND (reference sequence). The germline V and J ends were trimmed by 3 bases and 5 bases, with 11 bases remaining between them. There are 14 residues in the CDR3. Here the CDR3 reads CASSMRALDNEQFF. CDR3 coding DNA: TGTGCCAGTAGTATGCGGGCCCTAGACAATGAGCAGTTCTTC.

V is TRBV14 and J is TRBJ2-7; D is perhaps TRBD2 (5 bases). CDR3 length: 14 amino acids. Germline V gene lookup returns CDR1 SGHDN and CDR2 FVKESK. The germline V and J ends were trimmed by 2 bases and 3 bases, with 11 bases remaining between them. CDR3 nucleotide sequence: TGTGCCAGCAGCCAACTCGGACGGGACTACGAGCAGTACTTC. The encoded protein is CASSQLGRDYEQYF.

The chain carries TRBV30 and TRBJ1-6; D is undetermined. Germline CDR1 reads GTSNPN; CDR2 reads SVGIG (reference sequence). Between the trimmed V and J ends, which lost 5 bases and 11 bases, there was a span of 10 bases. The CDR3 totals 11 residues. The CDR3 sequence is CAWGRQAPLHF. In DNA, the CDR3 is TGTGCCTGGGGGAGGCAGGCACCCCTCCACTTT.

The gene calls are TRBV30 and TRBJ2-1; 8 bases map to TRBD2. The CDR3 spans 17 residues. Germline V gives CDR1 GTSNPN, CDR2 SVGIG (reference sequence). The junction had 14 bases not matched to a gene; V was cut back by 2 bases and J by 5 bases. CDR3 nucleotides: TGTGCCTGGAGTCCACTTCGAGGGACTAGGGGTAACAATGAGCAGTTCTTC. Its protein product is CAWSPLRGTRGNNEQFF.

This clone came up once. V usage is TRBV6-1 and J usage is TRBJ1-2; a weak D match, TRBD1 (5 bases). The CDR3 contains 13 residues. Germline V gene sequence: CDR1 MNHNS, CDR2 SASEGT. Trimming shortened V by 7 bases and J by 4 bases, and 13 bases separated the two germline ends. The CDR3 protein is CASTPRGVYGYTF. CDR3 DNA: TGTGCCAGCACCCCGAGGGGAGTCTATGGCTACACCTTC.

The rearrangement uses TRBV28 and TRBJ1-1, with TRBD1 identical over 12 bases. CDR1 is MDHEN, CDR2 SYDVKM, per germline. Trimming removed 8 bases from V and 5 bases from J; junction bases left unmatched: 12. This CDR3 has 16 residues. The CDR3 DNA reads as TGTGCCAGCGAGTTTGACGGGACAGGGGGCAGGACTGAAGCTTTCTTT. As protein: CASEFDGTGGRTEAFF.

V usage is TRBV4-2 and J usage is TRBJ1-4; 9 nucleotides agree with TRBD1. The V and J ends lost 4 bases and 7 bases, in that order; junction bases with no gene match: 13. The germline CDR1 and CDR2 sequences are LGHNA and YNFKEQ. The CDR3 is 17 amino acids. This CDR3 is CASSPGTGPSLTEKLFF. In DNA form, the CDR3 reads TGTGCCAGCAGCCCCGGGACAGGGCCCTCTTTAACTGAAAAACTGTTTTTT.

The chain joins TRBV7-9 to TRBJ1-2, with D uncertain. The length of the CDR3 is 15 residues. V lost 5 bases and J lost 2, with 15 bases in between. The V gene's germline CDR1 is SEHNR and CDR2 FQNEAQ (reference sequence). The CDR3 loop reads CASSERTEDNYGYTF. CDR3 DNA sequence: TGTGCCAGCAGCGAACGGACGGAGGACAACTATGGCTACACCTTC.

The chain uses TRBV28 and TRBJ1-1; the D gene is possibly TRBD1 (5 bases). V shed 6 bases and J shed 0 bases, with 8 bases lying between them. The CDR3 has 13 residues. The germline V gene has CDR1 MDHEN and CDR2 SYDVKM. The CDR3 coding sequence is TGTGCCAGCAGGGGACCCTTGAACACTGAAGCTTTCTTT. Protein product: CASRGPLNTEAFF.

The rearrangement links TRBV5-1 to TRBJ1-4; D is undetermined. The length of the CDR3 is 11 residues. The V end lost 4 bases, the J end lost 7 bases, and 5 bases lay between the germline ends. Germline CDR1 is SGHRS and CDR2 is YFSETQ. CDR3 bases: TGCGCCAGCAGCAGTTCTGAAAAACTGTTTTTT. Translation gives CASSSSEKLFF.

This clone has a single count. The rearrangement links TRBV6-5 to TRBJ2-3; no firm D call. There are 11 residues in the CDR3. V shed 2 bases and J shed 8 bases, with 5 bases lying between them. CDR1 MNHEY and CDR2 SVGAGI come from the germline V gene. Here the CDR3 reads CASSYGGTQYF. The CDR3 DNA reads TGTGCCAGCAGTTACGGCGGTACGCAGTATTTT.

J is TRBJ2-7 and V is TRBV5-1; D is possibly TRBD1 (6 bases). The germline V and J ends were trimmed by 1 base and 2 bases, with 16 bases remaining between them. The CDR3 has 16 amino acids. CDR1 is SGHRS, CDR2 YFSETQ, per germline. The CDR3 bases are TGCGCCAGCAGCTTGAACCCAGGACAGATACCCTACGAGCAGTACTTC. Its translation: CASSLNPGQIPYEQYF.

V usage is TRBV7-2 and J usage is TRBJ1-5; D remains unclear. This CDR3 comprises 13 residues. Germline CDR1 SGHTA, CDR2 FQGNSA. V was trimmed by 5 bases and J by 4 bases, leaving 9 bases between them. The CDR3 protein is CASSIRRNQPQHF. CDR3 in DNA: TGTGCCAGCAGCATTAGAAGAAATCAGCCCCAGCATTTT.

The J gene is TRBJ2-3, the V gene TRBV4-1; 10 nucleotides match TRBD2. The CDR3 is 17 residues long. CDR1 is MGHRA, CDR2 YSYEKL, per germline. The V and J ends lost 0 bases and 6 bases, in that order; junction bases with no gene match: 9. The CDR3: CASSQDSGISGRDTQYF. The CDR3 DNA follows: TGCGCCAGCAGCCAAGATTCGGGAATTAGCGGGAGGGATACGCAGTATTTT.

The CDR3 nucleotides are TGTGCCAGCTCACCGCTAGGACAGGGGAAGTCTGGCTACACCTTC. Translation gives CASSPLGQGKSGYTF. The chain combines TRBV18 with TRBJ1-2, with 9 bases identical to TRBD1. The CDR3 loop spans 15 amino acids. CDR1 and CDR2 (germline): KGHSH, LQKENI. With 3 bases clipped from V and 7 bases from J, the junction kept 9 bases outside the gene matches.

V and J are TRBV28 and TRBJ2-2, with TRBD1 matching 7 bases. The CDR3 has 16 amino acids. J gave up 6 bases and V 8 bases, and 15 bases lay outside the gene matches. CDR1 and CDR2 from the germline V gene are MDHEN and SYDVKM. This CDR3 is CASLGTPGGDSGELFF. CDR3 in DNA: TGTGCCAGCCTTGGAACTCCAGGGGGAGATTCCGGGGAGCTGTTTTTT.

V gene TRBV11-2 combines with J gene TRBJ2-1; D assignment may be TRBD1 or TRBD2 (7 bases each). The V gene's germline CDR1 is SGHAT and CDR2 FQNNGV. The CDR3 runs to 15 residues. Trimming removed 4 bases from V and 5 bases from J, with 15 bases in between. The DNA for the CDR3 is TGTGCCAGCAGCTCCCCCAGGGGGAGGGACAATGAGCAGTTCTTC. Translated: CASSSPRGRDNEQFF.

V is TRBV6-4 and J is TRBJ2-1; 14 bases match TRBD2. This CDR3 has 17 residues. Unmatched junction bases numbered 6, after V lost 1 base and J lost 7 bases. The germline V gene encodes CDR1 MRHNA and CDR2 SNTAGT. The CDR3: CASSDLGLAGGSNEQFF. In DNA, the CDR3 is TGTGCCAGCAGTGACTTAGGACTAGCGGGAGGTAGTAATGAGCAGTTCTTC.

V usage is TRBV28 and J usage is TRBJ1-5; no firm D call. The CDR3 runs to 13 residues. V lost 4 bases, J lost 5 bases, and 9 bases lay in between. Per germline, CDR1 MDHEN and CDR2 SYDVKM. CDR3 nucleotides: TGTGCCAGCAGTTCTGGGTTCTATCAGCCCCAGCATTTT. Protein sequence: CASSSGFYQPQHF.